This TCR beta chain was recorded in a study of blood T cell repertoires in COVID-19. Overall study: Sources were T cells, B-cell-depleted T cells, or PBMCs; the material itself was cDNA or gDNA.

From germline, CDR1 is MDHEN and CDR2 SYDVKM. J gave up 3 bases and V 6 bases, and 7 bases lay outside the gene matches. There are 14 residues in the CDR3. This clone was seen a handful of times. Original analysis: By means of reference gene primer amplification, nucleated cell counts were estimated. Profiling relied on immunoSEQ multiplex PCR, and the TCRdb table lists in-frame clones only, not all of them. The D gene and trimming were derived from the DNA, and the V and J assignments and clone size from that table. Of 150,000 or so clones in the sample, nearly 80% were seen once. The chain uses TRBV28 and TRBJ1-2; 7 bases match TRBD1. This receptor was taken from an elderly man with acute or convalescent COVID-19. Sequencing was carried out using peripheral blood. The CDR3 is CASRPTTGDYGYTF. The CDR3 region has the DNA TGTGCCAGCAGACCAACTACAGGGGACTATGGCTACACCTTC.